These 15 T cell receptor beta chains were all obtained from the same sample, sequenced in a study of T-cell reconstitution after alpha-beta-depleted transplantation in children. This sample's TCRbeta library carried unique molecular identifier barcodes. One entry per CDR3 protein results from TCRdb running MiXCR on the PCR reads. The table includes approximately 590,000 distinct CDR3 sequences, more than 9% detected once. The input for sequencing was PBMCs from the stem cell graft donor, taken from the stem cell graft. Receptors originate from a human donor who donated a stem cell graft to a child with acute myeloid leukemia.

This clonotype was seen repeatedly, ten times or more. The chain joins TRBV9 to TRBJ2-2; no firm D call. This CDR3 region has 13 residues. Germline-derived CDR1 and CDR2 are SGDLS and YYNGEE. The ends were cut back, 5 bases at V and 4 bases at J, with 9 bases in the middle. The DNA for the CDR3 is TGTGCCAGCAGGAGTAGGAGCACCGGGGAGCTGTTTTTT. It specifies CASRSRSTGELFF.

Regarding this clonotype: A read error is possible here, since a much larger clone lies one base away. The chain joins TRBV9 to TRBJ2-4; 10 bases line up with TRBD1. Germline CDR1 SGDLS, CDR2 YYNGEE. J gave up 8 bases and V 2 bases, and 7 bases lay outside the gene matches. The CDR3 consists of 15 residues. This CDR3 reads CASSVSRQGAYIQYF. The CDR3 DNA reads as TGTGCCAGCAGCGTCTCGAGACAGGGGGCGTACATTCAGTACTTC.

Worth noting for this clonotype: A much larger clone differs from this one at a single base, so this may be a read error. This chain connects TRBV7-3 to TRBJ2-7; TRBD2 aligns across 13 bases. Germline assignment: CDR1 SGHTA and CDR2 FQGTGA. V shed 6 bases and J 5 bases; nucleotides not matched to a gene: 7. This CDR3 is 15 amino acids long. The CDR3 sequence is CASSLTGTSGDEQYF. CDR3 nucleotides: TGTGCCAGCAGTCTCACCGGGACTAGCGGGGACGAGCAGTACTTC. Looking up the rest from reference TRBV7-3 and TRBJ2-7 gives the full variable domain: GAGVSQTPSNKVTEKGKYVELRCDPISGHTALYWYRQSLGQGPEFLIYFQGTGAADDSGLPNDRFFAVRPEGSVSTLKIQRTERGDSAVYLCASSLTGTSGDEQYFGPGTRLTVT.

This clonotype appeared once. The chain uses TRBV5-1 and TRBJ2-5; TRBD2 matches at 7 bases. CDR3 length: 15 residues. V gave up 3 bases and J gave up 5 bases; unmatched junction bases: 10. Germline values: CDR1 SGHRS, CDR2 YFSETQ. CDR3 nucleotide sequence: TGCGCCAGCAGCTCGCCGCCGGGACTACCGGAGACCCAGTACTTC. This translates into CASSSPPGLPETQYF. The variable domain in full, completed from reference TRBV5-1 and TRBJ2-5, reads KAGVTQTPRYLIKTRGQQVTLSCSPISGHRSVSWYQQTPGQGLQFLFEYFSETQRNKGNFPGRFSGRQFSNSRSEMNVSTLELGDSALYLCASSSPPGLPETQYFGPGTRLLVL.

To note about this clonotype: The CDR3 carries no conserved terminal phenylalanine or tryptophan, so it likely arises from a read error. V is TRBV5-1 and J is TRBJ2-2; D is unresolved. Trimming stripped 0 bases from V and 6 bases from J, with 12 bases between. Germline assignment: CDR1 SGHRS and CDR2 YFSETQ. The CDR3 runs to 15 residues. CDR3 nucleotides: TGCGCCAGCAGCTTGGCAATAGCCGGTCCCGGGGAGCTGTTTTGT. Its protein is CASSLAIAGPGELFC.

The chain carries TRBV7-3 and TRBJ2-3; no clear D. The V gene's germline CDR1 is SGHTA and CDR2 FQGTGA. The V gene lost 2 bases and the J gene lost 0 bases, with 12 bases spanning the gap. The CDR3 has 16 residues. The CDR3 protein is CASSLVPASSTDTQYF. The CDR3 region has the DNA TGTGCCAGCAGCTTAGTCCCCGCTTCTAGCACAGATACGCAGTATTTT.

This clonotype was observed a few times. The chain is built from TRBV20-1 and TRBJ2-7, with 10 bases aligning to TRBD1. J lost 3 bases, V lost 3 bases, and 5 bases had no gene match. From germline, CDR1 is DFQATT and CDR2 SNEGSKA (reference sequence). The CDR3 is 14 amino acids. The CDR3 nucleotides read TGCAGTGCTAGGATCCGGGACAGGGGCTACGAGCAGTACTTC. Encoded protein: CSARIRDRGYEQYF.

In regard to this clonotype: The conserved final phenylalanine or tryptophan is absent from the CDR3, which likely points to a read error. The chain couples TRBV6-5 to TRBJ1-5; D is possibly TRBD1 (5 bases). CDR1 is MNHEY and CDR2 is SVGAGI in the germline V gene. The CDR3 has 14 residues. Trimming took 3 bases from V and 3 from J, leaving 9 bases between them. CDR3 loop: CASSYRQSNQPQHY. The CDR3 DNA is TGTGCCAGCAGTTATCGACAGTCCAATCAGCCCCAGCATTAT.

This clonotype was recorded a few times. This chain uses TRBV29-1 with TRBJ1-1; the match to TRBD1 covers 8 bases. The CDR3 spans 13 residues. Germline V gene data show CDR1 as SQVTM and CDR2 as ANQGSEA. The junction had 5 bases not matched to a gene; V was cut back by 7 bases and J by 1 base. The DNA for the CDR3 is TGCAGCGGAGCACAGGGGGGGAACACTGAAGCTTTCTTT. This translates into CSGAQGGNTEAFF.

This clonotype turned up a few times. V usage is TRBV5-1 and J usage is TRBJ2-7; 11 bases map to TRBD2. CDR1 SGHRS and CDR2 YFSETQ come from the germline V gene. V was clipped by 5 bases and J by 2 bases; unmatched bases: 3. This CDR3 is 14 amino acids long. The DNA of the CDR3 is TGCGCCAGCAGTTATAGCGGGAGGGCCTACGAGCAGTACTTC. It translates to CASSYSGRAYEQYF.

The sample holds many counts of this clonotype. The chain links TRBV20-1 to TRBJ2-3, with D unclear. CDR3 length: 15 amino acids. The germline CDR1 and CDR2 sequences are DFQATT and SNEGSKA (reference sequence). Trimming cost V 6 bases and J 4 bases, with 20 bases left between them. The CDR3 bases are TGCAGTGCCGCCCTCCCCAAGCTAGAAGCAGATACGCAGTATTTT. Protein sequence: CSAALPKLEADTQYF.

The chain employs TRBV20-1 and TRBJ2-7; 14 positions agree with TRBD2. Unmatched junction bases numbered 7, after V lost 6 bases and J lost 9 bases. The CDR3 totals 13 residues. CDR1 and CDR2 from the germline V gene are DFQATT and SNEGSKA (reference sequence). The CDR3, as DNA: TGCAGTGCCGGGACTAGCGGGAGCATGGGGCAGTACTTC. Protein sequence: CSAGTSGSMGQYF.

Many counts were recorded for this clonotype. The chain employs TRBV20-1 and TRBJ1-2, with 8 bases lining up with TRBD1. The CDR3 contains 15 residues. Germline-derived CDR1 and CDR2 are DFQATT and SNEGSKA (reference sequence). V was pared by 3 bases and J by 3 bases, with 9 bases of the junction left unmatched. CDR3 protein: CSASLPGTGHYGYTF. The CDR3 bases are TGCAGTGCTAGTTTACCCGGGACAGGCCACTATGGCTACACCTTC.

The sample holds many counts of this clonotype. V gene TRBV27 combines with J gene TRBJ2-7; perhaps TRBD2 as D (5 bases). The germline V gene encodes CDR1 MNHEY and CDR2 SMNVEV (reference sequence). V dropped 9 bases and J dropped 1 base, with 13 bases sitting between them. The CDR3 loop spans 13 amino acids. CDR3 nucleotides: TGTGCCAGAAACGGGGAAGTATCCTACGAGCAGTACTTC. It yields the protein CARNGEVSYEQYF.

This clonotype was counted at least ten times. The chain couples TRBV20-1 to TRBJ2-6, with D perhaps matching TRBD2 (5 bases). Trimming took off 6 bases at V and 4 bases at J, with 10 bases between the two ends. The CDR3 sequence is 13 residues long. Germline CDR1 reads DFQATT; CDR2 reads SNEGSKA (reference sequence). CDR3 nucleotide sequence: TGCAGTGCCGAGGGTCCCGGGGCCAACGTCCTGACTTTC. Amino acids: CSAEGPGANVLTF.